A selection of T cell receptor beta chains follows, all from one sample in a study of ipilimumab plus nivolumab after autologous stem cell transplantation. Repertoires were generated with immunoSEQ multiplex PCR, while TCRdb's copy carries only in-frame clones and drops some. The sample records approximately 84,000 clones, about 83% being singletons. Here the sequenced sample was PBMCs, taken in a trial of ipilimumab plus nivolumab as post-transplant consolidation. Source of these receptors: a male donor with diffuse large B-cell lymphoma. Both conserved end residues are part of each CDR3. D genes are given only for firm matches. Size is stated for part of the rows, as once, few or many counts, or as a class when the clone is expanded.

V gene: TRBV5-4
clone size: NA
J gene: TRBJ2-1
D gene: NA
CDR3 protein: CASSLNGNSYNEQFF
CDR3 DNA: TGTGCCAGCAGCTTGAATGGGAACTCCTACAATGAGCAGTTCTTC

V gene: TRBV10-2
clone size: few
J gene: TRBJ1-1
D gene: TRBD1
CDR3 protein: CASRSGTGDEAFF
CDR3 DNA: TGCGCCAGCAGGTCCGGGACAGGAGACGAAGCTTTCTTT

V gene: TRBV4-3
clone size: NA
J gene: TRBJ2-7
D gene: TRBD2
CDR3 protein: CASSQGAGGPSYEQYF
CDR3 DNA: TGCGCCAGCAGCCAGGGGGCGGGGGGACCCTCCTACGAGCAGTACTTC

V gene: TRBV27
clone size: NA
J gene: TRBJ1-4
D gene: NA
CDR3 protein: CASSLTRLNEKLFF
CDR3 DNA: TGTGCCAGCAGTTTAACTAGACTTAATGAAAAACTGTTTTTT

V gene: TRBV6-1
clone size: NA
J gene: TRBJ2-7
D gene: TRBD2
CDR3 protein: CASSVQRGAPYEQYF
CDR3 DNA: TGTGCCAGCAGTGTACAGCGGGGGGCACCCTACGAGCAGTACTTC

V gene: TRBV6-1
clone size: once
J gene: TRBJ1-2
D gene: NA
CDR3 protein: CASTSDRPGYTF
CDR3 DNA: TGTGCCAGCACCTCCGACAGACCCGGCTACACCTTC

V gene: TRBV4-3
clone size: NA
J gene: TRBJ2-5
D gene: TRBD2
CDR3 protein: CASSQVISGGHQETQYF
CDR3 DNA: TGCGCCAGCAGCCAAGTAATTAGCGGGGGCCACCAAGAGACCCAGTACTTC

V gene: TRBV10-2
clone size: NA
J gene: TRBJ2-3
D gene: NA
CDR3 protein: CASSDYVTQYF
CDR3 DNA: TGCGCCAGCAGTGACTACGTTACGCAGTATTTT

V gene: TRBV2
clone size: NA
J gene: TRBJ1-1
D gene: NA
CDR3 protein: CASSVTREGAFF
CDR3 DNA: TGTGCCAGCAGTGTAACAAGGGAAGGAGCTTTCTTT

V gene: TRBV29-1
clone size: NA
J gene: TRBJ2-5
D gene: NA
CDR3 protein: CSVDDRARGETQYF
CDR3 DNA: TGCAGCGTTGACGATAGGGCGAGGGGTGAGACCCAGTACTTC

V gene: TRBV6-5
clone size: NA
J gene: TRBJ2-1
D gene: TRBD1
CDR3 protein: CASTGQGGNNEQFF
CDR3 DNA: TGTGCCAGCACCGGACAGGGGGGAAACAATGAGCAGTTCTTC

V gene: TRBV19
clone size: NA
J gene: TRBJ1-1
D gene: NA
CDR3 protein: CASSVTGPTEAFF
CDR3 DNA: TGTGCCAGTAGTGTTACAGGGCCCACTGAAGCTTTCTTT

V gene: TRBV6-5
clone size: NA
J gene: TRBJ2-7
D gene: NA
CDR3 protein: CASSKGTITYEQYF
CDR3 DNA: TGTGCCAGCAGTAAGGGGACGATCACCTACGAGCAGTACTTC

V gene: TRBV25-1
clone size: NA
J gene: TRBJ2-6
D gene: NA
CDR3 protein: CASNGDSGANVLTF
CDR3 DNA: TGTGCCAGCAACGGAGACTCTGGGGCCAACGTCCTGACTTTC

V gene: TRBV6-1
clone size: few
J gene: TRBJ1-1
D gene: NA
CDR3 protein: CASSEYLGGSVNTEAFF
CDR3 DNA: TGTGCCAGCAGTGAATATCTAGGCGGCAGCGTGAACACTGAAGCTTTCTTT

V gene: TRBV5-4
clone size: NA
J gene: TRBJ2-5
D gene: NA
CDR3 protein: CASSLGPETQYF
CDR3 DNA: TGTGCCAGCAGCTTAGGGCCGGAGACCCAGTACTTC

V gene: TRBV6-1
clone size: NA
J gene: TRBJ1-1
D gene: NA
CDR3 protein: CASSGGWNTEAFF
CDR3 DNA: TGTGCCAGCAGCGGTGGGTGGAACACTGAAGCTTTCTTT

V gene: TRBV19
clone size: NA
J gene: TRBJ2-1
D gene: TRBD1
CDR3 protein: CASRGQGALNEQFF
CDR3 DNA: TGTGCCAGTAGGGGACAGGGGGCGCTTAATGAGCAGTTCTTC

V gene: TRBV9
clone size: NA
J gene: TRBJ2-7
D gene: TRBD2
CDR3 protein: CASSETSGGREQYF
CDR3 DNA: TGTGCCAGCAGCGAGACTAGCGGGGGGCGCGAGCAGTACTTC

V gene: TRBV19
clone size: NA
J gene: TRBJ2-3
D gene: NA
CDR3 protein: CASSEQQGVTQYF
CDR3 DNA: TGTGCCAGTAGTGAGCAACAGGGAGTTACGCAGTATTTT

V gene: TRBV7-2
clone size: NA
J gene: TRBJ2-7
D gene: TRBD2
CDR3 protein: CASSSGLGRYEQYF
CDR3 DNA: TGTGCCAGCAGCTCGGGACTAGGAAGGTACGAGCAGTACTTC

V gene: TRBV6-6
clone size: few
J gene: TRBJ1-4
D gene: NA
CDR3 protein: CASHGATNEKLFF
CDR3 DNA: TGTGCCAGCCATGGGGCAACTAATGAAAAACTGTTTTTT

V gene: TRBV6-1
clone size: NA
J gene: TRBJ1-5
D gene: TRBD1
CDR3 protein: CAAGDRYSNQPQHF
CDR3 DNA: TGTGCCGCCGGGGACAGATATAGCAATCAGCCCCAGCATTTT

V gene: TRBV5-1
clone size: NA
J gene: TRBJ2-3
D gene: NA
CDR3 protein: CASSFTGNADTQYF
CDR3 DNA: TGCGCCAGCAGCTTTACAGGGAACGCAGATACGCAGTATTTT

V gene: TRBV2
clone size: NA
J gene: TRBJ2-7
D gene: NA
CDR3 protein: CASSPQSQGEQYF
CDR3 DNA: TGTGCCAGCAGTCCACAATCTCAGGGGGAGCAGTACTTC

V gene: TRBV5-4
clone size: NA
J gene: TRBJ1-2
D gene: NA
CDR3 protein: CASSLEKVYYGYTF
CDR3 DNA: TGTGCCAGCAGCTTGGAGAAGGTGTACTATGGCTACACCTTC

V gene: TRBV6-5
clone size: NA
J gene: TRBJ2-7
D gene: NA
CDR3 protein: CASASSYEQYF
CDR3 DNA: TGTGCCAGCGCGTCATCCTACGAGCAGTACTTC

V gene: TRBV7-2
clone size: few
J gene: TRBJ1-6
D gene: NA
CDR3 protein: CASSLVPGSDSPLHF
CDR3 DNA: TGTGCCAGCAGCTTAGTTCCAGGGAGTGATTCACCCCTCCACTTT

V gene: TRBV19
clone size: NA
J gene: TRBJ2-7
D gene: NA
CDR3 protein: CATQGYPGLPYEQYF
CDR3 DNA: TGTGCCACCCAGGGATACCCGGGCCTCCCGTACGAGCAGTACTTC

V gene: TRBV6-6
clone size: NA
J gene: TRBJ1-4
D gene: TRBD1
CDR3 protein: CASSVGQGGVKLFF
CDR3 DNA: TGTGCCAGCAGTGTCGGACAGGGCGGCGTAAAACTGTTTTTT

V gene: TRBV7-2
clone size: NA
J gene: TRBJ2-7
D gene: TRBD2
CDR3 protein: CASSRDLAGGREQYF
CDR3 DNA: TGTGCCAGCAGCCGAGATTTAGCGGGGGGGAGAGAGCAGTACTTC

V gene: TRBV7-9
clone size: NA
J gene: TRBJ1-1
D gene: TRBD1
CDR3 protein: CASSPQNRDRGFLTEAFF
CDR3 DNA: TGTGCCAGCAGCCCCCAAAACCGGGACAGGGGATTCCTCACTGAAGCTTTCTTT

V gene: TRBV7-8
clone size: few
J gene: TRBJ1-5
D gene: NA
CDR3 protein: CASSPGRHGRTLTQHF
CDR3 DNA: TGTGCCAGCAGCCCCGGCAGGCACGGACGGACTTTGACCCAGCATTTT

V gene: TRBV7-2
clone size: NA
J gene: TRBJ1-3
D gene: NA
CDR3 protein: CASSFGPSGNTIYF
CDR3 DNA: TGTGCCAGCAGCTTCGGGCCCTCTGGAAACACCATATATTTT

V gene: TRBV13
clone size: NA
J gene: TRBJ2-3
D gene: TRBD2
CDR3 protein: CASSLGKLAGGADTQYF
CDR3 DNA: TGTGCCAGCAGCTTAGGAAAACTAGCGGGGGGCGCAGATACGCAGTATTTT

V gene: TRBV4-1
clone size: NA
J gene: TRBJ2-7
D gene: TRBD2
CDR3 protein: CASSQGASGGVVKYF
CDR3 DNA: TGCGCCAGCAGCCAAGGAGCCAGCGGGGGGGTTGTGAAGTACTTC

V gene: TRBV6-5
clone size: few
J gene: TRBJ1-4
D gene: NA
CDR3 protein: CASRPGWNTNEKLFF
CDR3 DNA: TGTGCCAGCAGACCAGGGTGGAATACTAATGAAAAACTGTTTTTT

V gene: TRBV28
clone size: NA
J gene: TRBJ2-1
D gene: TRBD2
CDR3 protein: CASASGTSRQFF
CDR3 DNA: TGTGCCAGCGCCTCCGGGACTAGCAGACAGTTCTTC

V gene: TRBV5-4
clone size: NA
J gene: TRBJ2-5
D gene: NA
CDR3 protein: CASSVRGTQYF
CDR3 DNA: TGTGCCAGCAGCGTCCGGGGGACCCAGTACTTC

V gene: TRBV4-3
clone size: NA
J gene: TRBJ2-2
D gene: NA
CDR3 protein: CASSRSTGSGTGELFF
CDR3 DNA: TGCGCCAGCAGCCGTTCTACAGGGTCGGGCACCGGGGAGCTGTTTTTT

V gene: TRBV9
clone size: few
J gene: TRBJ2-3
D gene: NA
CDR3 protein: CASSDPLRGDSTDTQYF
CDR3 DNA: TGTGCCAGCAGTGATCCTTTGAGAGGGGACAGCACAGATACGCAGTATTTT

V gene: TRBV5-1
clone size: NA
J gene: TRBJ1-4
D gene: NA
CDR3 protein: CASSSNSGANEKLFF
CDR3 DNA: TGCGCCAGCAGCTCGAATTCCGGGGCTAATGAAAAACTGTTTTTT

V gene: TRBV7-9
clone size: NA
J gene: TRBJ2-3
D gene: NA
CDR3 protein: CASSFGSDTQYF
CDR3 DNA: TGTGCCAGCAGCTTTGGCTCAGATACGCAGTATTTT

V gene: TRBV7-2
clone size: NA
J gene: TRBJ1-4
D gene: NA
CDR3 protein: CASSFPNEKLFF
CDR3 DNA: TGTGCCAGCAGCTTCCCCAATGAAAAACTGTTTTTT

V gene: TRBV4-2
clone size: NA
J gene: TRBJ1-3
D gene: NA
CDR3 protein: CASSQDLQGFSGNTIYF
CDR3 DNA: TGTGCCAGCAGCCAAGACCTTCAGGGATTCTCTGGAAACACCATATATTTT

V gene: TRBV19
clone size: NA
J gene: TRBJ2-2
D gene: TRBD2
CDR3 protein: CASRVLVAGTNTGELFF
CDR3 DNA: TGTGCCAGTAGAGTACTTGTAGCGGGGACGAACACCGGGGAGCTGTTTTTT

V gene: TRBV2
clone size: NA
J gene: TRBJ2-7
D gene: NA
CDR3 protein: CASSENGGNYEQYF
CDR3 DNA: TGTGCCAGCAGTGAAAATGGTGGCAACTACGAGCAGTACTTC

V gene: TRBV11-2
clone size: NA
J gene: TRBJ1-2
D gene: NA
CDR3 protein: CASSTRLGNGIYGYTF
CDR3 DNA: TGTGCCAGCAGCACCCGGTTGGGGAATGGGATCTATGGCTACACCTTC

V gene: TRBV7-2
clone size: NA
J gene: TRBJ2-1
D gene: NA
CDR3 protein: CASSLAFPRGEQFF
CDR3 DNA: TGTGCCAGCAGCTTAGCTTTCCCCAGGGGCGAGCAGTTCTTC

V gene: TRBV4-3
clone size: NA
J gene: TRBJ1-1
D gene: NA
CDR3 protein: CASSQTDSRAAVAFF
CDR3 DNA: TGCGCCAGCAGCCAAACGGACAGCCGGGCCGCGGTAGCTTTCTTT

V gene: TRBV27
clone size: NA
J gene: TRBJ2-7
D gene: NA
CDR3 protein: CASSLNSYEQYF
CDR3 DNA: TGTGCCAGCAGTCTAAATAGTTACGAGCAGTACTTC

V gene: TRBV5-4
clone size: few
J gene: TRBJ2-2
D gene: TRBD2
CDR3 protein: CASSLDGGANTGELFF
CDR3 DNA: TGTGCCAGCAGCTTGGACGGGGGGGCCAACACCGGGGAGCTGTTTTTT

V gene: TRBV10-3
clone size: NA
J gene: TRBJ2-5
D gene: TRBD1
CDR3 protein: CAISESGTGGQETQYF
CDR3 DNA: TGTGCCATCAGTGAGTCCGGGACAGGGGGGCAAGAGACCCAGTACTTC

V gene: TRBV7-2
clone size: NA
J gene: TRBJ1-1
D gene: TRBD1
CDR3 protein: CASSLMSTGGTEAFF
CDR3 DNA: TGTGCCAGCAGCTTAATGTCGACAGGGGGCACTGAAGCTTTCTTT

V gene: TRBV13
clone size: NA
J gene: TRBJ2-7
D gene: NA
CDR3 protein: CASSLGRRRGRYDEQYF
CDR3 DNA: TGTGCCAGCAGCTTAGGCCGACGGAGGGGGCGCTACGACGAGCAGTACTTC